The 13 T cell receptor beta chains below come from one sample, sequenced in a study of vaccination and CD4 T cells after COVID-19. The antigens these receptors bind are not known. Noted treatment: approximately nine-day PBMC culture with coronavirus spike peptide pools or control peptides (ViraFEST assay). An Oncomine TCR Beta short-read assay was used to sequence the DNA from cultured CD4+ T cells. One entry per CDR3 protein results from TCRdb running MiXCR on the PCR reads. The repertoire holds about 10,000 distinct CDR3 sequences, with roughly 64% as singletons. The sequenced sample consisted of CD4+ T cells from blood, cultured in vitro. The origin of the receptors is a human donor who had recovered from COVID-19.

The J gene is TRBJ2-1, the V gene TRBV6-5; a possible D gene is TRBD2 (5 bases). Looked up from germline, CDR1 is MNHEY and CDR2 is SVGAGI. The CDR3 runs 16 residues. Trimming left V 6 bases short and J 7 bases short, with 22 bases between. CDR3 nucleotides: TGTGCCAGCAGCTACGCCCCAGTCGGGAATATTAATGAGCAGTTCTTC. Its protein product is CASSYAPVGNINEQFF.

This chain uses TRBV6-1 with TRBJ2-7; 7 bases are shared with TRBD1. This CDR3 has 17 amino acids. Germline-derived CDR1 and CDR2 are MNHNS and SASEGT. The trim removed 2 bases at V and 3 bases at J, leaving 13 bases unmatched. The chain's CDR3 is CASSEKQGTVYNYEQYF. The CDR3 nucleotides are TGTGCCAGCAGTGAAAAGCAAGGGACAGTTTACAACTACGAGCAGTACTTC.

This chain joins TRBV7-2 and TRBJ1-1; TRBD1 is a possible D gene (5 bases). CDR1 is SGHTA and CDR2 is FQGNSA in the germline V gene. The CDR3 extends over 13 amino acids. V was pared by 3 bases and J by 4 bases, with 9 bases between. The CDR3 nucleotides read TGTGCCAGCAGCTTCTGGACACGCACTGAAGCTTTCTTT. Protein sequence: CASSFWTRTEAFF.

The chain is built from TRBV20-1 and TRBJ2-1; 9 positions match TRBD2. There are 13 residues in the CDR3. V lost 3 bases and J lost 4; bases outside the gene matches: 1. Germline V gives CDR1 DFQATT, CDR2 SNEGSKA (reference sequence). The CDR3 region is CSARTSGYNEQFF. CDR3 DNA: TGCAGTGCTAGGACTAGCGGTTACAATGAGCAGTTCTTC.

J is TRBJ2-4 and V is TRBV20-1; D may be TRBD1 (5 bases). Trimming stripped 1 base from V and 6 bases from J, with 10 bases between. This CDR3 has 13 residues. Germline V gene data show CDR1 as DFQATT and CDR2 as SNEGSKA (reference sequence). The CDR3 DNA is TGCAGTGCTAGAGTCTATCAGGGAAACATTCAGTACTTC. This codes for CSARVYQGNIQYF.

The V and J genes are TRBV5-4 and TRBJ2-7; 7 bases fit TRBD1. Trimming took 5 bases from V and 6 from J; bases not matched to a gene: 8. Germline V gene data show CDR1 as SGHNT and CDR2 as YYREEE (reference sequence). This CDR3 is 13 amino acids long. CDR3 protein: CASRQSTGSEQYF. DNA of the CDR3: TGTGCCAGCAGGCAATCGACAGGGAGCGAGCAGTACTTC.

V gene TRBV19 combines with J gene TRBJ1-5; a possible D gene is TRBD1 (5 bases). The CDR3 covers 16 residues. The germline V gene has CDR1 LNHDA and CDR2 SQIVND (reference sequence). Trimming removed 1 base from V and 1 base from J, with 11 bases in between. Here the CDR3 reads CASSIGRGASNQPQHF. The CDR3, as DNA: TGTGCCAGTAGTATAGGCCGGGGCGCGAGCAATCAGCCCCAGCATTTT.

This rearrangement joins TRBV4-3 to TRBJ2-2; D gene unclear. V dropped 1 base and J dropped 3 bases, with 12 bases sitting between them. The CDR3 is 16 residues long. CDR1 is LGHNA, CDR2 YSLEER, per germline. The CDR3 sequence is CASSQVEPPDTGELFF. In DNA, the CDR3 is TGCGCCAGCAGCCAAGTCGAGCCACCAGACACCGGGGAGCTGTTTTTT.

This chain connects TRBV6-1 to TRBJ1-2; TRBD1 matches at 7 bases. This CDR3 has 13 amino acids. The V gene's germline CDR1 is MNHNS and CDR2 SASEGT. Germline trimming cut 6 bases from V and 6 bases from J; bases unmatched to any gene: 7. CDR3 loop: CASRLDRWNGYTF. The CDR3 DNA follows: TGTGCCAGCAGGCTGGACAGGTGGAATGGCTACACCTTC.

This chain uses TRBV12-3 or TRBV12-4 with TRBJ1-5; D is undetermined. With 7 bases removed from V and 3 bases from J, the gap between germline ends came to 16 bases. The CDR3 length is 15 residues. The CDR3 region is CASTDTWPDNQPQHF. In DNA, the CDR3 is TGTGCCAGCACCGACACATGGCCTGACAATCAGCCCCAGCATTTT.

The chain joins TRBV20-1 to TRBJ2-1; D call uncertain. The CDR3 is 12 residues long. The V and J ends lost 1 base and 3 bases respectively, with 4 bases between them. Germline V CDR1 and CDR2: DFQATT, SNEGSKA (reference sequence). The CDR3 region has the DNA TGCAGTGCTAGAGGTAACTACAATGAGCAGTTCTTC. Amino acid sequence: CSARGNYNEQFF.

The rearrangement joins TRBV6-1 to TRBJ2-1, with 8 bases matching TRBD1. The CDR3 extends over 15 amino acids. In germline, CDR1 is MNHNS, CDR2 SASEGT. V shed 6 bases, J shed 4 bases, and the junction held 8 bases outside the gene matches. This chain's CDR3 is CASRGLGTGYNEQFF. The DNA of the CDR3 is TGTGCCAGCAGGGGCCTGGGGACAGGATACAATGAGCAGTTCTTC.

J is TRBJ2-2 and V is TRBV4-3; D unclear. CDR1 is LGHNA and CDR2 is YSLEER in the germline V gene. This CDR3 is 14 amino acids long. Trimming shortened V by 0 bases and J by 1 base, and 3 bases separated the two germline ends. As DNA, the CDR3 is TGCGCCAGCAGCCAAGATGTGAACACCGGGGAGCTGTTTTTT. It codes for CASSQDVNTGELFF.